The present entry profiles one TCR beta chain with its context. A junction boundary mismatches the germline segment, possibly from a read error. These data are taken from a study of metastatic and nonmetastatic thyroid tumors. CDR1 LNHDA and CDR2 SQIVND come from the germline V gene (reference sequence). This CDR3 comprises 18 residues. All patients were treatment-naive before thyroid surgery. TCRdb used MiXCR to call clones anew from the PCR reads. The sample consists of roughly 61,000 clones, roughly 4% of them appearing once. This TCR derives from a female donor with papillary thyroid cancer or a benign thyroid nodule (not recorded which). Some clones in this sample may be carry-over from other donors' samples. Source material: blood. V is TRBV19 and J is TRBJ2-3; 10 nucleotides match TRBD2. DNA for the CDR3: TGTGCCAGTAGCTCCGGCCTAGCGGGAGAGGTTGGCCCAGATACGCAGTCTTTT. Amino acid sequence: CASSSGLAGEVGPDTQSF.